These T cell receptor beta chains were read from a single sample in a study of molecular identifiers for immune sequencing clone quantification. Via MiXCR, TCRdb re-called the PCR reads, giving one row per CDR3 protein. Seen here are 100,000 or so distinct CDR3 sequences, around a third observed once, and the top ten hold 4% to 5%. The sequenced sample consisted of naive CD8+ T cells from blood, with Jurkat cell RNA spiked in. The receptors come from a human donor in good health. Some libraries in this study had Jurkat cell RNA spiked in. CDR3s leave out the opening cysteine and the closing phenylalanine or tryptophan. D genes are given only for firm matches.

d_call	v_call	j_call	cdr3_aa
TRBD2	TRBV20-1	TRBJ2-7	SAPEDGTSGFYEQY
TRBD2	TRBV9	TRBJ2-3	ASSADPGLAADTLY
TRBD2	TRBV28	TRBJ2-5	ASSLGGLAGHLETQY
TRBD2	TRBV28	TRBJ2-3	ASSLLAGGPEGDTQY
TRBD2	TRBV12-3/TRBV12-4	TRBJ2-1	ASSLGLAGAYNEQF
TRBD1	TRBV6-5	TRBJ2-7	ASGYSGDSPSYEQY
-	TRBV27	TRBJ2-3	ASIDTQY
TRBD1	TRBV14	TRBJ2-7	ASSQWTGVKQY
-	TRBV29-1	TRBJ1-3	SVAPGNTIY
-	TRBV4-3	TRBJ2-7	ASSQDRGGYEQY
-	TRBV7-9	TRBJ2-3	ASGEQGADTQY
-	TRBV13	TRBJ2-7	ASCLADSPYEQY
TRBD2	TRBV20-1	TRBJ2-4	SASGGGKNIQY
-	TRBV27	TRBJ2-7	ASRFFGEQY
TRBD1	TRBV2	TRBJ2-7	ASTLIDGTGGYEQY
-	TRBV7-6	TRBJ2-2	ASSLSGFGNTGELF
-	TRBV7-2	TRBJ2-7	ASSSSSYEQY
TRBD1	TRBV7-9	TRBJ2-7	ASSLGQLEQY
-	TRBV11-2	TRBJ2-3	ASSFRSTDTQY
-	TRBV28	TRBJ2-5	ASSLGPGEEETRY
-	TRBV6-1	TRBJ2-7	ASSPPYEQY
TRBD2	TRBV6-1	TRBJ2-3	ASSVQAGLALTDTQY
-	TRBV20-1	TRBJ1-6	SARPNRAQSSYNSPLH
-	TRBV2	TRBJ1-1	ASEMNTEAF
TRBD2	TRBV11-2	TRBJ2-1	ASSLSGDYNEQF
TRBD1	TRBV3-1	TRBJ2-5	ASRLLGQGKEPQY
-	TRBV20-1	TRBJ2-7	SAPGPRGDEQY
-	TRBV2	TRBJ2-4	ASSDAVQDIQY
TRBD2	TRBV9	TRBJ2-6	ASSAGPASGTGANVLT
-	TRBV24-1	TRBJ2-5	APSDLVSQY
TRBD2	TRBV9	TRBJ2-3	ASSLRRELAGGGPDTQY
-	TRBV14	TRBJ1-2	ASSLIHPDRNYT
-	TRBV27	TRBJ2-7	ASSFWQGYEQY
TRBD2	TRBV24-1	TRBJ2-3	ATSAPLAGRAVDTQY
TRBD1	TRBV9	TRBJ2-2	ASCVGQGAGGELF